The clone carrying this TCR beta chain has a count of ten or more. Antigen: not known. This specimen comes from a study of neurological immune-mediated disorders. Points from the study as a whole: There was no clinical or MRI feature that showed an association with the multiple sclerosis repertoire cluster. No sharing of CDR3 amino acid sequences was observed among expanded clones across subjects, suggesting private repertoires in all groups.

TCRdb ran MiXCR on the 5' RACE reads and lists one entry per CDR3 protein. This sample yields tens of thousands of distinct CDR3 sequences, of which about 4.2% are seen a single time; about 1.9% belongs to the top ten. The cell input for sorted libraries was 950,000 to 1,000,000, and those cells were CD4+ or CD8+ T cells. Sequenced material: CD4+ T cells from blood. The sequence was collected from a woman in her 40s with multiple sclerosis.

The CDR3 region is CASSLPGRTDTQYF. As DNA, the CDR3 is TGTGCCAGCAGTTTACCGGGCCGAACAGATACGCAGTATTTT. The V gene is TRBV27, the J gene TRBJ2-3; D not certain. The CDR3 is made up of 14 amino acids. Germline assignment: CDR1 MNHEY and CDR2 SMNVEV (reference sequence). Deletions cut 2 bases from V and 3 bases from J, with 9 bases between.